Listed below are T cell receptor beta chains from one sample, sequenced in a study of T-cell memory formation after mild COVID-19. MiXCR, applied by TCRdb to the 5' RACE reads, yields one record per CDR3 protein. The table lists approximately 570,000 distinct CDR3 sequences, over 15% of them singletons. The source material was PBMCs or a T cell subset sorted from them (not recorded which). These receptors all stem from an adult woman who had mild COVID-19 (a few samples of this study predate the infection). Cell type and time point are not known. The CDR3 runs from the conserved cysteine through the conserved F or W. The D gene is left open where the match is weak. Size is stated for part of the rows, as once, few or many counts, or as a class when the clone is expanded.

>TRBV7-7|TRBJ2-1|few|.
CASSLGGPSSYNEQFF
TGTGCTAGCAGCTTAGGTGGTCCTAGCTCCTACAATGAGCAGTTCTTC
>TRBV9|TRBJ1-1|.|.
CASSVGDGSEAFF
TGTGCCAGCAGCGTCGGAGATGGGAGTGAAGCTTTCTTT
>TRBV7-6|TRBJ2-2|few|TRBD1
CASSFPGQGTGELFF
TGTGCCAGCAGCTTTCCGGGACAGGGTACCGGGGAGCTGTTTTTT
>TRBV2|TRBJ2-2|few|TRBD2
CASKGLAGDTGELFF
TGTGCCAGCAAAGGACTAGCGGGAGACACCGGGGAGCTGTTTTTT
>TRBV10-3|TRBJ2-3|.|TRBD2
CAISVAGDTDTQYF
TGTGCCATCAGTGTAGCGGGGGACACAGATACGCAGTATTTT
>TRBV12-3/TRBV12-4|TRBJ1-2|.|TRBD1
CASSSGQGGPYGYTF
TGTGCCAGCAGTTCAGGACAGGGGGGCCCCTATGGCTACACCTTC
>TRBV6-2/TRBV6-3|TRBJ2-7|few|TRBD2
CASSQTSHYEQYF
TGTGCCAGCAGTCAGACTAGCCACTACGAGCAGTACTTC
>TRBV11-2|TRBJ2-5|.|TRBD2
CASSLVLAGETQYF
TGTGCCAGCAGCTTAGTACTAGCGGGAGAGACCCAGTACTTC
>TRBV28|TRBJ2-1|.|.
CASREDRHYNEQFF
TGTGCCAGCAGAGAAGACAGGCACTACAATGAGCAGTTCTTC
>TRBV7-9|TRBJ2-1|.|.
CASRAVGIYNEQFF
TGTGCCAGCAGAGCCGTTGGCATCTACAATGAGCAGTTCTTC
>TRBV9|TRBJ2-1|few|TRBD1
CASSSDDRGNEQFF
TGTGCCAGCAGCTCTGATGACAGGGGTAATGAGCAGTTCTTC
>TRBV5-4|TRBJ2-2|.|TRBD2
CASSLFGGGAGTGELFF
TGTGCCAGCAGCTTGTTTGGCGGGGGGGCTGGCACCGGGGAGCTGTTTTTT
>TRBV2|TRBJ1-3|.|TRBD1
CASGLDRATGNTIYF
TGTGCCAGCGGACTGGACAGGGCTACCGGAAACACCATATATTTT
>TRBV18|TRBJ2-3|many|.
CASSPADTQYF
TGTGCCAGCTCACCAGCAGATACGCAGTATTTT
>TRBV18|TRBJ2-5|.|TRBD1
CASSPWDRQWETQYF
TGTGCCAGCTCACCCTGGGACAGACAGTGGGAGACCCAGTACTTC
>TRBV19|TRBJ1-5|.|TRBD1
CASSMAGQGYQPQHF
TGTGCCAGTAGTATGGCCGGACAGGGATATCAGCCCCAGCATTTT
>TRBV12-3/TRBV12-4|TRBJ2-5|.|.
CASSPVRKETQYF
TGTGCCAGCAGTCCAGTCCGGAAAGAGACCCAGTACTTC
>TRBV4-2|TRBJ2-7|.|TRBD2
CASSPWTSGGYEQYF
TGTGCCAGCAGCCCGTGGACTAGCGGGGGCTACGAGCAGTACTTC
>TRBV29-1|TRBJ2-7|.|.
CSVEAPGAYEQYF
TGCAGCGTTGAAGCTCCAGGGGCATACGAGCAGTACTTC
>TRBV7-2|TRBJ1-1|once|.
CASSLSWQGRPNTEAFF
TGTGCCAGCAGCTTATCCTGGCAAGGGCGTCCGAACACTGAAGCTTTCTTT
>TRBV7-9|TRBJ1-4|few|.
CASSLSWGSTNEKLFF
TGTGCCAGCAGCTTAAGTTGGGGGTCAACTAATGAAAAACTGTTTTTT
>TRBV7-2|TRBJ2-5|.|.
CASKLLGEMETQYF
TGTGCCAGCAAACTACTGGGAGAGATGGAGACCCAGTACTTC
>TRBV12-3/TRBV12-4|TRBJ1-1|few|TRBD1
CASSAILRGQDTEAFF
TGTGCCAGCAGTGCCATACTCAGGGGGCAAGACACTGAAGCTTTCTTT
>TRBV12-3/TRBV12-4|TRBJ1-2|.|.
CASSLGVLGNYGYTF
TGTGCCAGCAGTTTAGGGGTTTTGGGTAACTATGGCTACACCTTC
>TRBV4-1|TRBJ1-4|few|TRBD1
CASSQPGQGAELFF
TGCGCCAGCAGCCAACCGGGACAGGGGGCTGAACTGTTTTTT
>TRBV7-3|TRBJ2-1|few|.
CASSPTLPVATSEQFF
TGTGCCAGCAGCCCAACTCTCCCGGTGGCTACAAGTGAGCAGTTCTTC